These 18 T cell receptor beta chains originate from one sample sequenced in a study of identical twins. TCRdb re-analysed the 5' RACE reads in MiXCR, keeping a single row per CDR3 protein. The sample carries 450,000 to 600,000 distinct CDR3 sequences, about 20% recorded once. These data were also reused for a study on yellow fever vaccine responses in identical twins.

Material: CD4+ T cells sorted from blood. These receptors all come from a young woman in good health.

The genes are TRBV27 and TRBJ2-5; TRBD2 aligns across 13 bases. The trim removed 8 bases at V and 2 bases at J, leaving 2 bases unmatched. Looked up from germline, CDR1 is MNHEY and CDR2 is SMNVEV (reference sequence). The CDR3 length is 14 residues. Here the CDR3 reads CASGLAGVQETQYF. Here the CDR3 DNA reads TGTGCCAGCGGACTAGCGGGAGTTCAAGAGACCCAGTACTTC.

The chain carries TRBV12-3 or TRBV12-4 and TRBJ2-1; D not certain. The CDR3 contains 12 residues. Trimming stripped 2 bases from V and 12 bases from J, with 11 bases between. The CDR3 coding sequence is TGTGCCAGCAGTTTAAAGATCCTGGGGCAGTTCTTC. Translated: CASSLKILGQFF.

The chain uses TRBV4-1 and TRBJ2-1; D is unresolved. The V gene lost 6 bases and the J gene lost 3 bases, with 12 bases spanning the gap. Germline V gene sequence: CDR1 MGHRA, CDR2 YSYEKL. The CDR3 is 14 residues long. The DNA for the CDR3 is TGCGCCAGCAGTTTTGCGGAGCTCTACAATGAGCAGTTCTTC. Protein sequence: CASSFAELYNEQFF.

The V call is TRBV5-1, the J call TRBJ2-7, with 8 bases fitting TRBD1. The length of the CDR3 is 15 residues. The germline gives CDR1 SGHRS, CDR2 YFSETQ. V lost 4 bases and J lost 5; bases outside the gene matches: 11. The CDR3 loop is CASSMTGQGLDEQYF. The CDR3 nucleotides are TGCGCCAGCAGCATGACTGGACAGGGACTTGACGAGCAGTACTTC.

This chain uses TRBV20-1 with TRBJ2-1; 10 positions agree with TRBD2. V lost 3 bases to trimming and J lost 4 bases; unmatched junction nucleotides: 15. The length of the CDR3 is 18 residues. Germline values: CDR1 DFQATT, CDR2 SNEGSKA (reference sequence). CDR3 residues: CSASTRVPRTSGYNEQFF. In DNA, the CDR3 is TGCAGTGCTAGTACCAGGGTCCCAAGGACTAGCGGATACAATGAGCAGTTCTTC.

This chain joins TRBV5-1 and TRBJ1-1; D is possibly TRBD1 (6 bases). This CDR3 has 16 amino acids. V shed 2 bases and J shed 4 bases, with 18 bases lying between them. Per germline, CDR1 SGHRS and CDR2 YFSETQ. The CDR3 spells CASSFWGASMGTEAFF. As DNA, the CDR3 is TGCGCCAGCAGCTTCTGGGGGGCCTCCATGGGCACTGAAGCTTTCTTT.

The CDR3 sequence is CASSWERGYSTDTQYF. In nucleotides, the CDR3 is TGTGCCAGCAGCTGGGAGCGGGGATATAGCACAGATACGCAGTATTTT. The V call is TRBV5-5, the J call TRBJ2-3; 7 bases are a match to TRBD2. CDR1 is SGHKS and CDR2 is YYEKEE in the germline V gene (reference sequence). CDR3 size: 16 residues. V lost 3 bases to trimming and J lost 0 bases; unmatched junction nucleotides: 7.

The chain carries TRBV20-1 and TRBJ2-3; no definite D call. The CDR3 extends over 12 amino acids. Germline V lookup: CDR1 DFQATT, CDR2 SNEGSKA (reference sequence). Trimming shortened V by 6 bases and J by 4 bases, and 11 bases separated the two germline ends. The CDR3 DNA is TGCAGTGCGAGGCTTATGGCAGATACGCAGTATTTT. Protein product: CSARLMADTQYF.

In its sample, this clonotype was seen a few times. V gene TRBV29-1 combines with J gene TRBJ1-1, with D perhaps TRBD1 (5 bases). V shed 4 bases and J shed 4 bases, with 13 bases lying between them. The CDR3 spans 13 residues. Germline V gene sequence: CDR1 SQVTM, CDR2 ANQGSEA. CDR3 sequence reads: CSVGGLRRTEAFF. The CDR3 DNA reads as TGCAGCGTTGGGGGACTCCGGCGCACTGAAGCTTTCTTT.

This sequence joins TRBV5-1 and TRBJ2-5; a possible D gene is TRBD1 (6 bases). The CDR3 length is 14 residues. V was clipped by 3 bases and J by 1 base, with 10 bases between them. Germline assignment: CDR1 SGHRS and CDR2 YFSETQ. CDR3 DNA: TGCGCCAGCAGCTCCGGACAGTCCCAAGAGACCCAGTACTTC. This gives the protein CASSSGQSQETQYF.

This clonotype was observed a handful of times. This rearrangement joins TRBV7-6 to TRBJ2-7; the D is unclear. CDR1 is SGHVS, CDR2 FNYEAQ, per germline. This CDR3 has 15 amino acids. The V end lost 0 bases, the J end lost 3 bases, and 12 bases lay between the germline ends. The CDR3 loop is CASSLAFPANYEQYF. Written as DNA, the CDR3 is TGTGCCAGCAGCTTAGCCTTTCCGGCGAACTACGAGCAGTACTTC.

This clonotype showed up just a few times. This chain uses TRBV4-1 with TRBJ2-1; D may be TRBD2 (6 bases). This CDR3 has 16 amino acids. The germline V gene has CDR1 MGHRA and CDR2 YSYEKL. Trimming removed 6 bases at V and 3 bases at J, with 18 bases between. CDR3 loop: CASRPTPGTYYNEQFF. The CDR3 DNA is TGCGCCAGCAGACCTACCCCAGGGACTTACTACAATGAGCAGTTCTTC.

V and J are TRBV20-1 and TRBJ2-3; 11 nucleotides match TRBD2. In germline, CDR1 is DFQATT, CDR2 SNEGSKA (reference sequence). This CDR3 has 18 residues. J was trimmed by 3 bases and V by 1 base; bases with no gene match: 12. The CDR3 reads CSARGGGSGGAPTDTQYF. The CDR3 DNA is TGCAGTGCTAGAGGAGGCGGTAGCGGGGGGGCGCCTACAGATACGCAGTATTTT.

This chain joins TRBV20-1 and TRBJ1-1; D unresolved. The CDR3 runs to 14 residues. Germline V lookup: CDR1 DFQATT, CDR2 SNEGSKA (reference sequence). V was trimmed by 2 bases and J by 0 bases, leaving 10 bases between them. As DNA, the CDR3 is TGCAGTGCTAGACACGGTTCGGTGAACACTGAAGCTTTCTTT. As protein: CSARHGSVNTEAFF.

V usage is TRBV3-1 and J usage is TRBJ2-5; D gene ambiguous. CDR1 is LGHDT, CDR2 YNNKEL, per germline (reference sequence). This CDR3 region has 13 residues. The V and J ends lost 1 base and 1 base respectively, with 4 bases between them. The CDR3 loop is CASSQAGQETQYF. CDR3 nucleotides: TGTGCCAGCAGCCAAGCAGGCCAAGAGACCCAGTACTTC.

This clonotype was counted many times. Written as DNA, the CDR3 is TGCGCCAGCAGCAACGGTGACGGCTTGGGTAATGAAAAACTGTTTTTT. Translation: CASSNGDGLGNEKLFF. This chain connects TRBV5-1 to TRBJ1-4; D uncertain. CDR3 length equals 16 residues. V lost 4 bases, J lost 4 bases, and 17 bases lay in between. Germline-derived CDR1 and CDR2 are SGHRS and YFSETQ. The variable domain in full, with the rest retrieved from reference TRBV5-1 and TRBJ1-4, is KAGVTQTPRYLIKTRGQQVTLSCSPISGHRSVSWYQQTPGQGLQFLFEYFSETQRNKGNFPGRFSGRQFSNSRSEMNVSTLELGDSALYLCASSNGDGLGNEKLFFGSGTQLSVL.

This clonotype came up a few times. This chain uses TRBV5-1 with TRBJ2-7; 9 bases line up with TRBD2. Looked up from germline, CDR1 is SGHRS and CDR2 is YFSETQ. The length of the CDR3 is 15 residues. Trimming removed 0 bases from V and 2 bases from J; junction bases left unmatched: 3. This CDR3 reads CASSLVSSGAYEQYF. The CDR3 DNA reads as TGCGCCAGCAGCTTGGTATCTAGCGGGGCCTACGAGCAGTACTTC.

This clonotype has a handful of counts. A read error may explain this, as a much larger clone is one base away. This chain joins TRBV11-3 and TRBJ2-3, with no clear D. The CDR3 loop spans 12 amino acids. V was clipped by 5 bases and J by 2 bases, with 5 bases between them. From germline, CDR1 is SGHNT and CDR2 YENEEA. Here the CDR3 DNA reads TGTGCCAGCAGCACAGACACAGATACGCAGTATTTT. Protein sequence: CASSTDTDTQYF. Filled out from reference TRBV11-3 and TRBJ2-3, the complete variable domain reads EAGVVQSPRYKIIEKKQPVAFWCNPISGHNTLYWYLQNLGQGPELLIRYENEEAVDDSQLPKDRFSAERLKGVDSTLKIQPAELGDSAVYLCASSTDTDTQYFGPGTRLTVL.